Sequencing of this T cell receptor (beta chain) was carried out in a study of blood T cell repertoires in COVID-19. As for the study in general: Samples taken during acute and convalescent COVID-19 were collected in the United States, Italy and Spain. Nucleic acid was either cDNA or gDNA, and it came from T cells, B-cell-depleted T cells, or PBMCs.

Authors' methods: Using reference gene primer amplification, nucleated cell counts were estimated. Clones were sequenced by immunoSEQ multiplex PCR, and TCRdb holds only the in-frame ones, with some missing. Clone size and V and J calls were adopted from that table, with D and trimming inferred from the DNA. This table has roughly 27,000 clones, roughly 79% appearing once. This receptor was taken from an older man with active or convalescent COVID-19. Specimen: peripheral blood.

CDR3 DNA sequence: TGTGCCAGCAGTGATCCGGGACAGAGCTACTACGAGCAGTACTTC. It translates to CASSDPGQSYYEQYF. The genes are TRBV2 and TRBJ2-7, with TRBD1 matching over 7 bases. The ends lost 3 bases at V and 3 bases at J; junction bases unmatched: 8. Per germline, CDR1 SNHLY and CDR2 FYNNEI. The CDR3 has 15 amino acids.